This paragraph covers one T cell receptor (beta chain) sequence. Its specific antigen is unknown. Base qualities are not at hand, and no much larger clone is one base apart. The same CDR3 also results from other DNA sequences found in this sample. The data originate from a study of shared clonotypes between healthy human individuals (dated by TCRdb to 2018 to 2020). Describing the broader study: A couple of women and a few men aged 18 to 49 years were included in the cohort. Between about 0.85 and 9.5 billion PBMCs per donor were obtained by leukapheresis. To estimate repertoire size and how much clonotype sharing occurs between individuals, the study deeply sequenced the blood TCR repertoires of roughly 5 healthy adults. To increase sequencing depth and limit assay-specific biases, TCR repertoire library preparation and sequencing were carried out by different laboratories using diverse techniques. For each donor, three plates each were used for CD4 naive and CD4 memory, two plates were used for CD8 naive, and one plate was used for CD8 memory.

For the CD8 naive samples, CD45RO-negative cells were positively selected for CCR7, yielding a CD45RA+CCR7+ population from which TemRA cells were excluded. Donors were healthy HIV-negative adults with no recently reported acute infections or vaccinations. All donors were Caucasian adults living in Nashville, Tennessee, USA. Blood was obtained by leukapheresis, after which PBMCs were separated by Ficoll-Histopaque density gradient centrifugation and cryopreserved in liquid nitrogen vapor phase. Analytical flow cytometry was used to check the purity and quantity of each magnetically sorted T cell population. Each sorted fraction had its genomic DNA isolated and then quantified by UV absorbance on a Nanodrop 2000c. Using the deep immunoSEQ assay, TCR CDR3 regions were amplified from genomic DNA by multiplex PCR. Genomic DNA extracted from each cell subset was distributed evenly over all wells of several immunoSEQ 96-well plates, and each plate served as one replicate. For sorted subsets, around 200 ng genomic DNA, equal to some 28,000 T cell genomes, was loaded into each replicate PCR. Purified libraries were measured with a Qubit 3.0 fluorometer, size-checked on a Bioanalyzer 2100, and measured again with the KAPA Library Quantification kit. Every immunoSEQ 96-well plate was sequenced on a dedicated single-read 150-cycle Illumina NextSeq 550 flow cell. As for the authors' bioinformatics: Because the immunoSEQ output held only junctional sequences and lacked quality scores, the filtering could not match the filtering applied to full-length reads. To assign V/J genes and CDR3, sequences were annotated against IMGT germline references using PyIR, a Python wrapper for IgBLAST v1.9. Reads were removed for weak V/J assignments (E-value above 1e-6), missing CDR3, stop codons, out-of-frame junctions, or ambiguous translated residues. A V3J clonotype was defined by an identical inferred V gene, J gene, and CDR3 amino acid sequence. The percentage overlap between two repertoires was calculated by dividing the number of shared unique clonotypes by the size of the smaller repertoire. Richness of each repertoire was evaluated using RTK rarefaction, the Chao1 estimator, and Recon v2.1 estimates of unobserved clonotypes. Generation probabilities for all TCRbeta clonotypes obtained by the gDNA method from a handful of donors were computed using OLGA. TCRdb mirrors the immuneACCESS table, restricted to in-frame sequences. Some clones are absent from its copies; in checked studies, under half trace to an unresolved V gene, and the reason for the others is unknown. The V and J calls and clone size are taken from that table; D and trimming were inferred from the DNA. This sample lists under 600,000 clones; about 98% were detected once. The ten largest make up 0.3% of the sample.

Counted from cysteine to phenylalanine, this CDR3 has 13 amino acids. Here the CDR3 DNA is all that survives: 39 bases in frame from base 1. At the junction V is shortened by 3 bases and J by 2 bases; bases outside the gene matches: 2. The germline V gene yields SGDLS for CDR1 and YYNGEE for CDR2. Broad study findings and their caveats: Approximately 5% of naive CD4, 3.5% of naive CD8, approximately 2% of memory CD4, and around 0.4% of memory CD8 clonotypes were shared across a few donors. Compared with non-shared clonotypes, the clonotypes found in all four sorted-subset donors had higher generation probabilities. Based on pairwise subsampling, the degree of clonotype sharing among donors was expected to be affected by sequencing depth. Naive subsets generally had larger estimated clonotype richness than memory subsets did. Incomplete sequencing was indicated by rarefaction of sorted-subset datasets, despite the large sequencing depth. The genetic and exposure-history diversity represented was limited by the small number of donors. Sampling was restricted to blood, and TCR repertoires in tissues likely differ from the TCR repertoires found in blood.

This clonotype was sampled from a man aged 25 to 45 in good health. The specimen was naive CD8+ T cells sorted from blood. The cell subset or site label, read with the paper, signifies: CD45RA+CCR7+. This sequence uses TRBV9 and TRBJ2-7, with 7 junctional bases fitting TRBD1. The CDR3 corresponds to CASSATGTYEQYF. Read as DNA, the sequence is TGTGCCAGCAGCGCGACAGGGACCTACGAGCAGTACTTC.